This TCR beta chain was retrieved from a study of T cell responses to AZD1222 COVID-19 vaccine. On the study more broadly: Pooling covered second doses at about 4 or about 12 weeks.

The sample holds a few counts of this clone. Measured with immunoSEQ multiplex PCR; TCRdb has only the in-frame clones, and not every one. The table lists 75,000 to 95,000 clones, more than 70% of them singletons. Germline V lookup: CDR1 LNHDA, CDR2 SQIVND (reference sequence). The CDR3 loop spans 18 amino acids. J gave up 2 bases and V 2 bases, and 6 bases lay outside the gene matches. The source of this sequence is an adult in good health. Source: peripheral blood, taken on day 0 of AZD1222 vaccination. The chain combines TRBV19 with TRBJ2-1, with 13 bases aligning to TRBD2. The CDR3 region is CASSINLLAGGTYNEQFF. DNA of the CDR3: TGTGCCAGTAGTATAAATTTACTAGCGGGAGGGACCTACAATGAGCAGTTCTTC.